The 4 T cell receptor beta chains below come from one sample, sequenced in a study of T-cell reconstitution after alpha-beta-depleted transplantation in children. Unique molecular identifiers were incorporated during preparation of the TCRbeta library. TCRdb independently ran MiXCR on the PCR reads; one entry per CDR3 protein. The table shows roughly 100,000 distinct CDR3 sequences, with approximately 6% occurring only once. The sequencing here drew on PBMCs, mostly from graft donor cells, taken 60 days after TCRalphabeta/CD19-depleted stem cell transplant. All receptors derive from a female patient aged 2 to 10 who had a stem cell transplant for Fanconi anemia, so the T cells may come from the graft donor.

Ten or more counts support this clonotype. The V and J genes are TRBV29-1 and TRBJ2-5; the D is unclear. Trimming took 4 bases from V and 1 from J, leaving 7 bases between them. The length of the CDR3 is 12 residues. In germline, CDR1 is SQVTM, CDR2 ANQGSEA. The CDR3 DNA follows: TGCAGCGTTGGGGTTCTCCAAGAGACCCAGTACTTC. It encodes CSVGVLQETQYF.

The rearrangement links TRBV6-1 to TRBJ1-3, with D tentatively TRBD1 (6 bases). The CDR3 sequence is 14 residues long. Germline V lookup: CDR1 MNHNS, CDR2 SASEGT. V was cut by 6 bases and J by 6 bases, with 15 bases left in between. CDR3 in amino acids: CASSPRGGQNTIYF. The CDR3 nucleotides read TGTGCCAGCAGCCCGAGGGGGGGGCAAAACACCATATATTTT.

The chain carries TRBV7-2 and TRBJ2-1; D is ambiguous. Trimming shortened V by 1 base and J by 4 bases, and 5 bases separated the two germline ends. Germline assignment: CDR1 SGHTA and CDR2 FQGNSA. The CDR3 has 13 residues. The CDR3 here is CASSLVSYNEQFF. Here the CDR3 DNA reads TGTGCCAGCAGCTTAGTTTCGTACAATGAGCAGTTCTTC.

The CDR3 spells CASSPGQPYNEQFF. CDR3 nucleotides: TGTGCCAGCAGCCCGGGACAACCCTACAATGAGCAGTTCTTC. The chain employs TRBV7-3 and TRBJ2-1; weak D call: TRBD1 (6 bases). CDR3 length: 14 residues. V lost 5 bases, J lost 2 bases, and 10 bases lay in between. Germline V CDR1 and CDR2: SGHTA, FQGTGA.